Below, one T cell receptor (beta chain) is given with its context. Its matching antigen is unknown. These data belong to a study of OX40 agonist ivuxolimab in advanced cancers. Points from the study as a whole: Patients who responded partially at 0.1-3.0 mg/kg showed clonal expansion ranking among the lowest.

Clones were sequenced by immunoSEQ multiplex PCR, and TCRdb holds only the in-frame ones, with some missing. Seen here are tens of thousands of clones, 80% observed once, and the top ten hold about 10%. CDR3 length: 16 residues. CDR1 is KGHSH and CDR2 is LQKENI in the germline V gene. Trimming stripped 1 base from V and 0 bases from J, with 11 bases between. Sequenced here: CD4+ or CD8+ T cells sorted from blood, sampled in a trial of the OX40 agonist ivuxolimab. V and J are TRBV18 and TRBJ2-3; possibly TRBD2 for D (5 bases). The sequence derives from an adult with an advanced solid tumor such as melanoma, head and neck, liver or kidney cancer. The CDR3 DNA is TGTGCCAGCTCACCACGGCCAGCGGCTAGCACAGATACGCAGTATTTT. Translated: CASSPRPAASTDTQYF.